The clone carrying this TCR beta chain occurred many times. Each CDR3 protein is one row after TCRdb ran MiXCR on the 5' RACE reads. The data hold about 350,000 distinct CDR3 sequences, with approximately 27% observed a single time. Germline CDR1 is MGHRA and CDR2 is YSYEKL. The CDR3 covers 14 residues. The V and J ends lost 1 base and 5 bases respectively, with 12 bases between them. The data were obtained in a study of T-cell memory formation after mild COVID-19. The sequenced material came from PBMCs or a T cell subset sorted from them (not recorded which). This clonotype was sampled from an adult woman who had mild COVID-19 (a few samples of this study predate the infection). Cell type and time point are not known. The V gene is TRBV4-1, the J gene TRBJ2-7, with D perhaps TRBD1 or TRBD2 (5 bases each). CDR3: CASSQGDLLDEQYF. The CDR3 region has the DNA TGCGCCAGCAGCCAAGGGGACCTCTTGGACGAGCAGTACTTC.